The 17 T cell receptor beta chains listed next were all sequenced from one sample in a study of early T cells in non-severe SARS-CoV-2 infection. TCRdb processed the 5' RACE reads anew with MiXCR; each CDR3 protein has one entry. The sample has roughly 77,000 distinct CDR3 sequences, 12% seen once. The specimen was whole blood. These receptors were taken from an adult who was a healthcare worker with PCR-confirmed SARS-CoV-2 infection or an uninfected control (not recorded which).

In its sample, this clonotype was seen a few times. This chain joins TRBV20-1 and TRBJ2-7; D is possibly TRBD1 (7 bases). V was trimmed by 6 bases and J by 5 bases, leaving 14 bases between them. Germline V gene lookup returns CDR1 DFQATT and CDR2 SNEGSKA (reference sequence). This CDR3 has 12 amino acids. The CDR3: CSAVTGRNEQYF. The CDR3 DNA reads TGCAGTGCCGTGACAGGGAGGAACGAGCAGTACTTC.

A few counts support this clonotype. The J gene is TRBJ2-3, the V gene TRBV20-1; D is unclear. Trimming took off 6 bases at V and 6 bases at J, with 13 bases between the two ends. CDR1 and CDR2 from the germline V gene are DFQATT and SNEGSKA (reference sequence). There are 12 residues in the CDR3. CDR3 region: CSASTDLDTQYF. The DNA of the CDR3 is TGCAGTGCCTCCACGGACCTTGATACGCAGTATTTT.

The chain uses TRBV19 and TRBJ2-3, with D tentatively TRBD2 (5 bases). CDR3 length equals 12 residues. The germline V gene encodes CDR1 LNHDA and CDR2 SQIVND (reference sequence). With 3 bases removed from V and 5 bases from J, the gap between germline ends came to 6 bases. CDR3 nucleotide sequence: TGTGCCAGTAGTATTGGAGGAGATACGCAGTATTTT. Its protein is CASSIGGDTQYF.

In its sample, this clonotype was seen many times. The genes are TRBV14 and TRBJ2-7, with D maybe TRBD2 (7 bases). Germline V gene data show CDR1 as SGHDN and CDR2 as FVKESK. Between the trimmed V and J ends, which lost 3 bases and 2 bases, there was a span of 14 bases. The CDR3 has 15 residues. DNA of the CDR3: TGTGCCAGCAGCCATGGGGGGGCAGGGACCTACGAGCAGTACTTC. Its protein product is CASSHGGAGTYEQYF.

This clonotype was counted between two and nine times. The genes are TRBV20-1 and TRBJ2-1; TRBD2 matches at 10 bases. Trimming removed 0 bases from V and 10 bases from J; junction bases left unmatched: 6. CDR3 length equals 14 residues. Germline V gene data show CDR1 as DFQATT and CDR2 as SNEGSKA (reference sequence). The CDR3 protein is CSARDLPSGSEQFF. In DNA form, the CDR3 reads TGCAGTGCTAGAGATCTCCCTAGCGGGAGCGAGCAGTTCTTC.

This chain joins TRBV29-1 and TRBJ1-5, with no clear D. This CDR3 comprises 13 residues. Germline V gene data show CDR1 as SQVTM and CDR2 as ANQGSEA. Trimming removed 3 bases from V and 3 bases from J, with 9 bases in between. CDR3 protein: CSVEAGYNQPQHF. In nucleotides, the CDR3 is TGCAGCGTTGAGGCGGGGTACAATCAGCCCCAGCATTTT.

The chain employs TRBV2 and TRBJ2-1; 10 bases agree with TRBD2. V lost 6 bases and J lost 6; bases outside the gene matches: 8. This CDR3 comprises 15 residues. Per germline, CDR1 SNHLY and CDR2 FYNNEI. CDR3 region: CASRSASGGINEQFF. The DNA for the CDR3 is TGTGCCAGCAGATCGGCTAGCGGGGGCATCAATGAGCAGTTCTTC.

This clonotype was found a few times. The J gene is TRBJ2-2, the V gene TRBV20-1; D may correspond to TRBD1 or TRBD2 (6 bases each). Per the germline V gene, CDR1 is DFQATT and CDR2 is SNEGSKA (reference sequence). The V and J ends lost 1 base and 7 bases respectively, with 10 bases between them. This CDR3 comprises 13 residues. Written as DNA, the CDR3 is TGCAGTGCTAGAGGGGGGGCATTCGGGGAGCTGTTTTTT. This sequence encodes CSARGGAFGELFF.

This clonotype was counted only a few times. The chain couples TRBV18 to TRBJ2-7; maybe TRBD1 (6 bases). The CDR3 consists of 14 residues. In germline, CDR1 is KGHSH, CDR2 LQKENI. Trimming left V 4 bases short and J 5 bases short, with 15 bases between. CDR3 DNA: TGTGCCAGCTCACTAGGGGGTAGGGGCAACGAGCAGTACTTC. This translates into CASSLGGRGNEQYF.

This clonotype was found a few times. The chain is built from TRBV29-1 and TRBJ2-2; the D is unclear. In germline, CDR1 is SQVTM, CDR2 ANQGSEA. V shed 6 bases and J shed 6 bases, with 14 bases lying between them. This CDR3 spans 13 amino acids. DNA for the CDR3: TGCAGCGTATGCCATTCCCAGCCCGGGGAGCTGTTTTTT. Translating it yields CSVCHSQPGELFF.

The chain carries TRBV4-1 and TRBJ2-5; possible D gene TRBD2, 6 bases. Trimming pared 1 base from V and 4 bases from J, leaving 13 bases between. The CDR3 covers 15 residues. CDR1 and CDR2 (germline): MGHRA, YSYEKL. CDR3 in DNA: TGCGCCAGCAGCCAAGCCGGGGGTGGCGGAGAGACCCAGTACTTC. As protein: CASSQAGGGGETQYF.

In its sample, this clonotype was seen many times. This rearrangement joins TRBV10-2 to TRBJ2-7, with 7 positions matching TRBD2. This CDR3 has 15 residues. Germline loops: CDR1 WSHSY, CDR2 SAAADI. The V and J ends lost 8 bases and 5 bases, in that order; junction bases with no gene match: 15. The CDR3 sequence is CASAHQRGKGHEQYF. The CDR3 coding sequence is TGCGCCAGCGCCCACCAGCGGGGCAAGGGGCACGAGCAGTACTTC.

Only a few counts were recorded for this clonotype. The rearrangement uses TRBV9 and TRBJ2-3; 9 nucleotides line up with TRBD2. This CDR3 comprises 16 residues. V was pared by 4 bases and J by 7 bases, with 13 bases of the junction left unmatched. The germline gives CDR1 SGDLS, CDR2 YYNGEE. DNA of the CDR3: TGTGCCAGCAGCACCGGGACTAGCAGGATGCGGCATACGCAGTATTTT. This sequence encodes CASSTGTSRMRHTQYF.

J is TRBJ1-2 and V is TRBV29-1; 8 nucleotides line up with TRBD1. Germline CDR1 is SQVTM and CDR2 is ANQGSEA. The CDR3 loop spans 12 amino acids. V gave up 7 bases and J gave up 4 bases; unmatched junction bases: 5. The CDR3 sequence is CSAEDRAYGYTF. DNA of the CDR3: TGCAGCGCTGAGGACAGGGCCTATGGCTACACCTTC.

In the case of this clonotype: One end of the junction fails to match germline, which may point to a read error. The chain combines TRBV5-6 with TRBJ2-1; D gene ambiguous. The CDR3 loop spans 13 amino acids. Germline V CDR1 and CDR2: SGHDT, YYEEEE. DNA of the CDR3: TGTGCCAGCAGCTTGGGACGCTACACTGAGCAGTTCTTC. It specifies CASSLGRYTEQFF.

This clonotype was counted many times. The chain recombines TRBV5-1 with TRBJ2-6, with unresolved D. Trimming cost V 4 bases and J 2 bases, with 7 bases left between them. The CDR3 spans 14 residues. Germline CDR1 and CDR2: SGHRS and YFSETQ. The CDR3: CASSPLTGANVLTF. The CDR3 DNA reads as TGCGCCAGCAGCCCTCTTACTGGGGCCAACGTCCTGACTTTC.

This clonotype has a handful of counts. This sequence joins TRBV20-1 and TRBJ1-2; 8 bases match TRBD1. The CDR3 has 13 residues. Germline V gene sequence: CDR1 DFQATT, CDR2 SNEGSKA (reference sequence). V was clipped by 4 bases and J by 2 bases; unmatched bases: 3. Here the CDR3 DNA reads TGCAGTGCTACCGGACAGGGCAACTATGGCTACACCTTC. It yields the protein CSATGQGNYGYTF.